The 21 T cell receptor beta chains listed next were all sequenced from one sample in a study of T cell changes during pregnancy in multiple sclerosis (dated by TCRdb to between 2017 and 2020). Libraries were built with the immunoSEQ multiplex PCR assay. What TCRdb holds here is the immuneACCESS table cut down to in-frame rearrangements. Part of the clones is not present; checked against another copy, under half of the missing clones reflect an unresolved V gene, and the others are unexplained. This sample comprises roughly 40,000 clones, about 94% of them detected only once. Clones ranked in the top ten supply less than 2% of the sample. The sample here was peripheral blood, taken in the third trimester of pregnancy. The source is a female donor with multiple sclerosis, enrolled in a pregnancy study.

This chain uses TRBV2 with TRBJ2-7; D not certain. CDR1 is SNHLY and CDR2 is FYNNEI in the germline V gene. CDR3 length: 14 residues. V lost 3 bases and J lost 7, with 16 bases in between. The DNA for the CDR3 is TGTGCCAGCAGTGATTCTCCACTACTATGGGAGCAGTACTTC. As protein: CASSDSPLLWEQYF.

The V and J genes are TRBV6-4 and TRBJ1-2; the match to TRBD1 covers 7 bases. With 6 bases clipped from V and 7 bases from J, the junction kept 5 bases outside the gene matches. The V gene's germline CDR1 is MRHNA and CDR2 SNTAGT. The CDR3 is 12 amino acids. Here the CDR3 DNA reads TGTGCCAGCAGAGAGGGGGCGGGTGGCTACACCTTC. This sequence encodes CASREGAGGYTF.

J is TRBJ2-5 and V is TRBV5-6; D gene unclear. The V gene lost 2 bases and the J gene lost 2 bases, with 10 bases spanning the gap. Germline V gene lookup returns CDR1 SGHDT and CDR2 YYEEEE. The CDR3 totals 14 residues. The CDR3: CASSLGAAQETQYF. CDR3 coding DNA: TGTGCCAGCAGCTTAGGAGCAGCGCAAGAGACCCAGTACTTC. The full variable domain, completed using reference TRBV5-6 and TRBJ2-5, is DAGVTQSPTHLIKTRGQQVTLRCSPKSGHDTVSWYQQALGQGPQFIFQYYEEEERQRGNFPDRFSGHQFPNYSSELNVNALLLGDSALYLCASSLGAAQETQYFGPGTRLLVL.

The CDR3 coding sequence is TGCGCCAGCAGCCAAGATCTAGGCGACAGCTCTGGAAACACCATATATTTT. This sequence encodes CASSQDLGDSSGNTIYF. The chain is built from TRBV4-1 and TRBJ1-3; D is perhaps TRBD1 (5 bases). Trimming took off 0 bases at V and 0 bases at J, with 12 bases between the two ends. The CDR3 extends over 17 amino acids. Germline CDR1 is MGHRA and CDR2 is YSYEKL.

The CDR3 nucleotides read TGTGCCAGCAGTTCACAGGGCTTGGATGGCTACACCTTC. It encodes CASSSQGLDGYTF. The chain carries TRBV6-4 and TRBJ1-2; D is perhaps TRBD1 (6 bases). Germline lookup yields CDR1 MRHNA and CDR2 SNTAGT. The CDR3 is 13 residues long. V lost 5 bases and J lost 6, with 13 bases in between.

The chain has TRBV4-1 and TRBJ2-7; 8 positions agree with TRBD1. This CDR3 contains 15 residues. V lost 1 base and J lost 5; bases outside the gene matches: 7. CDR1 and CDR2 from the germline V gene are MGHRA and YSYEKL. The CDR3 reads CASSQADREIDEQYF. In DNA form, the CDR3 reads TGCGCCAGCAGCCAAGCGGACAGGGAGATCGACGAGCAGTACTTC.

The genes are TRBV27 and TRBJ2-1; 7 bases map to TRBD2. The V and J ends lost 6 bases and 5 bases, in that order; junction bases with no gene match: 7. This CDR3 is built from 14 residues. Per the germline V gene, CDR1 is MNHEY and CDR2 is SMNVEV (reference sequence). The CDR3 sequence is CASSYSGPDNEQFF. CDR3 in DNA: TGTGCCAGCAGCTATAGCGGGCCCGACAATGAGCAGTTCTTC.

This chain connects TRBV5-1 to TRBJ2-3, with 9 nucleotides matching TRBD2. Trimming took 1 base from V and 4 from J; bases not matched to a gene: 7. This CDR3 region has 16 residues. Germline CDR1 and CDR2: SGHRS and YFSETQ. The CDR3 region has the DNA TGCGCCAGCAGCTTGATGGGCGGGGGGGGATCAGATACGCAGTATTTT. This encodes CASSLMGGGGSDTQYF. Variable domain in full (rest from reference TRBV5-1 and TRBJ2-3): KAGVTQTPRYLIKTRGQQVTLSCSPISGHRSVSWYQQTPGQGLQFLFEYFSETQRNKGNFPGRFSGRQFSNSRSEMNVSTLELGDSALYLCASSLMGGGGSDTQYFGPGTRLTVL.

This clone was seen only once. This rearrangement joins TRBV6-1 to TRBJ1-1; D is unclear. Germline V CDR1 and CDR2: MNHNS, SASEGT. This CDR3 spans 13 amino acids. The V end was cut by 4 bases, the J end by 0 bases, with 6 bases between. CDR3: CASSVRMNTEAFF. The DNA of the CDR3 is TGTGCCAGCAGTGTCAGGATGAACACTGAAGCTTTCTTT.

This sequence joins TRBV4-1 and TRBJ1-5, with a weak D call TRBD1 (5 bases). The CDR3 consists of 16 residues. V shed 4 bases and J shed 6 bases, with 19 bases lying between them. Germline CDR1 reads MGHRA; CDR2 reads YSYEKL. Here the CDR3 DNA reads TGCGCCAGCAGCCTCACGATAGACAGAATTTCTCAGCCCCAGCATTTT. Translation gives CASSLTIDRISQPQHF.

The chain combines TRBV7-2 with TRBJ1-1; D might be TRBD1 (5 bases). Between the trimmed V and J ends, which lost 5 bases and 1 base, there was a span of 14 bases. Germline-derived CDR1 and CDR2 are SGHTA and FQGNSA. This CDR3 contains 15 residues. This CDR3 reads CASSPQGFGNTEAFF. Here the CDR3 DNA reads TGTGCCAGCAGCCCGCAGGGTTTCGGGAACACTGAAGCTTTCTTT.

The chain is built from TRBV6-5 and TRBJ2-2, with TRBD2 matching 10 bases. In germline, CDR1 is MNHEY, CDR2 SVGAGI. V gave up 2 bases and J gave up 2 bases; unmatched junction bases: 2. CDR3 length: 16 amino acids. The CDR3 DNA follows: TGTGCCAGCAGTTACCGACTAGCGGGTAACACCGGGGAGCTGTTTTTT. Translated: CASSYRLAGNTGELFF.

This clone was seen more than once but under ten times. J is TRBJ2-7 and V is TRBV9, with 10 bases matching TRBD1. This CDR3 spans 16 amino acids. In germline, CDR1 is SGDLS, CDR2 YYNGEE. V was pared by 5 bases and J by 3 bases, with 11 bases of the junction left unmatched. CDR3 coding DNA: TGTGCCAGCAGTCCCACTCCGGGGACAGGGGTCTACGAGCAGTACTTC. It translates to CASSPTPGTGVYEQYF.

V gene TRBV7-9 combines with J gene TRBJ2-1; tentatively, D is TRBD2 (5 bases). V lost 4 bases and J lost 0, with 16 bases in between. Germline loops: CDR1 SEHNR, CDR2 FQNEAQ (reference sequence). The CDR3 covers 17 residues. The CDR3 spells CASSSSLGGGSYNEQFF. The CDR3 DNA is TGTGCCAGCAGCTCGTCACTAGGCGGTGGCTCCTACAATGAGCAGTTCTTC. Using reference TRBV7-9 and TRBJ2-1 for the parts outside the CDR3, the full variable domain is DTGVSQNPRHKITKRGQNVTFRCDPISEHNRLYWYRQTLGQGPEFLTYFQNEAQLEKSRLLSDRFSAERPKGSFSTLEIQRTEQGDSAMYLCASSSSLGGGSYNEQFFGPGTRLTVL.

The CDR3 spells CASSPGGNPFTEAFF. The CDR3 DNA reads as TGTGCCAGCTCACCGGGGGGAAACCCATTCACTGAAGCTTTCTTT. The chain employs TRBV18 and TRBJ1-1; D might be TRBD1 (5 bases). V was cut by 3 bases and J by 4 bases, with 15 bases left in between. The CDR3 covers 15 residues. Germline assignment: CDR1 KGHSH and CDR2 LQKENI.

The chain combines TRBV20-1 with TRBJ2-1; D perhaps matches TRBD2 (5 bases). Per germline, CDR1 DFQATT and CDR2 SNEGSKA (reference sequence). The CDR3 covers 11 residues. The V end lost 6 bases, the J end lost 6 bases, and 9 bases lay between the germline ends. CDR3 residues: CSARTSNEQFF. CDR3 DNA: TGCAGTGCGAGAACTAGCAATGAGCAGTTCTTC.

J is TRBJ1-3 and V is TRBV6-6, with D possibly being TRBD1 (5 bases). CDR1 is MNHNY, CDR2 SVGAGI, per germline (reference sequence). The CDR3 spans 15 residues. V was pared by 3 bases and J by 0 bases, with 9 bases between. The CDR3 spells CASSYDRNSGNTIYF. CDR3 in DNA: TGTGCCAGCAGTTATGACAGAAACTCTGGAAACACCATATATTTT.

The chain combines TRBV12-5 with TRBJ1-4; TRBD1 agrees at 8 bases. Germline CDR1 LGHNT, CDR2 FRNRAP. The CDR3 length is 19 residues. J was trimmed by 4 bases and V by 0 bases; bases with no gene match: 13. CDR3 DNA: TGTGCTAGTGGTTTGGTAGCACCTCAGGACAGGGAAGATAATGAAAAACTGTTTTTT. Translating it yields CASGLVAPQDREDNEKLFF.

The CDR3 DNA is TGCGCCAGCAGCTTCCGGGGAGAGAACACTGAAGCTTTCTTT. Translating it yields CASSFRGENTEAFF. V and J are TRBV5-1 and TRBJ1-1; D gene unclear. This CDR3 contains 14 residues. Per the germline V gene, CDR1 is SGHRS and CDR2 is YFSETQ. V was pared by 2 bases and J by 1 base, with 9 bases between.

This clone was recorded once. J is TRBJ2-7 and V is TRBV5-6; 9 bases are shared with TRBD1. CDR3 length: 13 residues. The germline V gene has CDR1 SGHDT and CDR2 YYEEEE. Trimming removed 2 bases from V and 7 bases from J; junction bases left unmatched: 4. The CDR3 loop reads CASSFDRGNEQYF. Written as DNA, the CDR3 is TGTGCCAGCAGCTTCGACAGGGGGAATGAGCAGTACTTC.

This chain connects TRBV19 to TRBJ1-5, with D unclear. Germline V gene sequence: CDR1 LNHDA, CDR2 SQIVND (reference sequence). Trimming pared 6 bases from V and 0 bases from J, leaving 24 bases between. The CDR3 totals 19 residues. The DNA of the CDR3 is TGTGCCAGTAGCTCCGCAAGGACGGGAGTAGAGTATAGCAATCAGCCCCAGCATTTT. Protein product: CASSSARTGVEYSNQPQHF.